Shown below are 2 T cell receptor beta chains from a single sample sequenced in a study of cytomegalovirus exposure and HLA in healthy donors. Assay used: immunoSEQ multiplex PCR; TCRdb lists only in-frame clones, some missing. This table holds some 120,000 clones, approximately 91% found once. Sequencing was performed on PBMCs. The receptors come from a young man in good health and CMV-seronegative.

A few counts support this clone. This sequence joins TRBV27 and TRBJ2-7; no reliable D call. The germline CDR1 and CDR2 sequences are MNHEY and SMNVEV (reference sequence). This CDR3 contains 13 residues. Trimming took off 3 bases at V and 3 bases at J, with 9 bases between the two ends. The CDR3 DNA is TGTGCCAGCAGTTTGAGGCGGAGCTACGAGCAGTACTTC. Residues: CASSLRRSYEQYF.

This clone was seen only a few times. The rearrangement links TRBV7-2 to TRBJ2-5; 7 bases agree with TRBD2. With 2 bases clipped from V and 5 bases from J, the junction kept 14 bases outside the gene matches. Germline CDR1 is SGHTA and CDR2 is FQGNSA. The CDR3 contains 17 residues. Here the CDR3 reads CASSLKSAGVGPETQYF. For the CDR3, the DNA is TGTGCCAGCAGCTTAAAGTCGGCGGGAGTCGGGCCCGAGACCCAGTACTTC.